One sample yielded the 6 T cell receptor beta chains listed below, sequenced in a study of blood T cell repertoires in COVID-19. Profiled with immunoSEQ multiplex PCR; TCRdb holds only in-frame clones, not every one. Of more than 150,000 clones listed, 90% were seen once; the top ten hold 0.53%. Input material: peripheral blood. Receptor source: a man between 50 and 59 years old with acute or convalescent COVID-19.

The CDR3: CASSRPGQGAISYGYTF. CDR3 coding DNA: TGTGCCAGTAGTAGACCGGGACAGGGGGCGATATCCTATGGCTACACCTTC. The chain is built from TRBV19 and TRBJ1-2; 12 bases match TRBD1. The CDR3 is 17 amino acids. CDR1 and CDR2 from the germline V gene are LNHDA and SQIVND (reference sequence). V shed 4 bases and J 4 bases; nucleotides not matched to a gene: 10.

The chain uses TRBV27 and TRBJ2-7; D possibly corresponds to TRBD1 (5 bases). V was shortened by 2 bases and J by 2 bases, with 19 bases between the two germline ends. This CDR3 is built from 17 residues. CDR1 and CDR2 from the germline V gene are MNHEY and SMNVEV (reference sequence). The CDR3 reads CASSLMRQGLVTYEQYF. The CDR3 DNA reads TGTGCCAGCAGTTTAATGCGGCAGGGTTTGGTAACCTACGAGCAGTACTTC.

Notes on this clone: Germline and junction disagree at one end, which may indicate a read error. In DNA, the CDR3 is TGCGCCAGTTCACAGGGGGCTAACGAAAAACTGTTTTTT. This translates into CASSQGANEKLFF. This chain uses TRBV5-1 with TRBJ1-4; 9 bases line up with TRBD1. There are 13 residues in the CDR3. CDR1 SGHRS and CDR2 YFSETQ come from the germline V gene.

Here the CDR3 reads CSVSEWSANSYEQYF. The CDR3 DNA reads as TGCAGCGTCTCTGAGTGGTCCGCGAATTCCTACGAGCAGTACTTC. V and J are TRBV29-1 and TRBJ2-7; no firm D call. CDR1 and CDR2 from the germline V gene are SQVTM and ANQGSEA. This CDR3 is 15 amino acids long. V was trimmed by 6 bases and J by 1 base, leaving 19 bases between them.

This chain connects TRBV7-2 to TRBJ2-7; D perhaps matches TRBD2 (5 bases). Looked up from germline, CDR1 is SGHTA and CDR2 is FQGNSA. The CDR3 runs to 13 residues. The ends were cut back, 5 bases at V and 6 bases at J, with 14 bases in the middle. The CDR3: CASSLDYNAEQYF. For the CDR3, the DNA is TGTGCCAGCAGCCTCGACTACAACGCCGAGCAGTACTTC.

The chain couples TRBV19 to TRBJ1-1; tentatively, D is TRBD1 (6 bases). Deletions cut 7 bases from V and 4 bases from J, with 16 bases between. The V gene's germline CDR1 is LNHDA and CDR2 SQIVND (reference sequence). The CDR3 runs to 14 residues. In nucleotides, the CDR3 is TGTGCCAGTACCCCAGGACAGTTGAGCACTGAAGCTTTCTTT. This encodes CASTPGQLSTEAFF.